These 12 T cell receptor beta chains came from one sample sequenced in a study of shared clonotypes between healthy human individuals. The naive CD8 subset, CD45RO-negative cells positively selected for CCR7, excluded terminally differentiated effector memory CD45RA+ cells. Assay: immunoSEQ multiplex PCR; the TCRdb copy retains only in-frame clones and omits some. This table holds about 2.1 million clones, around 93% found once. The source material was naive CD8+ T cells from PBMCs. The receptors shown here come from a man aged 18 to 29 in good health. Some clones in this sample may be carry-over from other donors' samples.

The CDR3 DNA follows: TGTGCCAGCAGTACCCTTGAGGCAGGGAAAGACTATGGCTACACCTTC. Protein product: CASSTLEAGKDYGYTF. The chain recombines TRBV28 with TRBJ1-2; maybe TRBD1 (5 bases). Germline CDR1 MDHEN, CDR2 SYDVKM. CDR3 length: 16 residues. V was clipped by 5 bases and J by 3 bases, with 19 bases between them.

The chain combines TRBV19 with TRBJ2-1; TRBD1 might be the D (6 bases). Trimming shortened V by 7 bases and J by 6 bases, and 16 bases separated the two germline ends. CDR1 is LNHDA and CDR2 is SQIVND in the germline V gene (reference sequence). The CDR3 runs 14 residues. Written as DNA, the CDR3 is TGTGCCAGTATTGGGGCAGGGGAAATCAATGAGCAGTTCTTC. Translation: CASIGAGEINEQFF.

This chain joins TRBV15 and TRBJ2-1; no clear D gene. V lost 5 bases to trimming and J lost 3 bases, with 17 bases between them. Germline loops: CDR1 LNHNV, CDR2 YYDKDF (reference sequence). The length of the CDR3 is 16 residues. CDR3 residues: CATSGDRSTSYNEQFF. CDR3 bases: TGTGCCACCAGCGGTGACCGCTCCACCAGCTACAATGAGCAGTTCTTC.

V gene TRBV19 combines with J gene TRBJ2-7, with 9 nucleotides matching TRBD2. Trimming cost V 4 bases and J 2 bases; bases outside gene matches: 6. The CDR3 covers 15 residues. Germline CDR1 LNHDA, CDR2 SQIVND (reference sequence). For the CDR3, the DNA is TGTGCCAGTAGTAGGTGGCGGGAGGGCCCCTACGAGCAGTACTTC. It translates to CASSRWREGPYEQYF.

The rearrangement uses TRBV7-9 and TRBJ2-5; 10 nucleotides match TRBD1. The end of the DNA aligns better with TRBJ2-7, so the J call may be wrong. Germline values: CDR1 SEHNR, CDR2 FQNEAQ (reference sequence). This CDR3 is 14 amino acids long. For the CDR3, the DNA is TGTGCCAGCAGCCCGAGGGACAGGGGTTACGAGCAGTACTTC. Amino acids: CASSPRDRGYEQYF.

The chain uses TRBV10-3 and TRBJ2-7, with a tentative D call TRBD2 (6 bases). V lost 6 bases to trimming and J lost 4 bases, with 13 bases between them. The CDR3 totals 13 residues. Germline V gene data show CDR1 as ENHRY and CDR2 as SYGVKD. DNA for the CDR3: TGTGCCATCAGGGAAAGCGGGTCGTACGAGCAGTACTTC. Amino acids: CAIRESGSYEQYF.

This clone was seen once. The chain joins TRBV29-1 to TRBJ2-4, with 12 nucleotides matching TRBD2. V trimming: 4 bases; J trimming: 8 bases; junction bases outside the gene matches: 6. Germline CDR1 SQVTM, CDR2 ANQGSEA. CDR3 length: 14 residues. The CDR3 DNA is TGCAGCGTTGTTGGACTAGCGGGATTGGACATTCAGTACTTC. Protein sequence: CSVVGLAGLDIQYF.

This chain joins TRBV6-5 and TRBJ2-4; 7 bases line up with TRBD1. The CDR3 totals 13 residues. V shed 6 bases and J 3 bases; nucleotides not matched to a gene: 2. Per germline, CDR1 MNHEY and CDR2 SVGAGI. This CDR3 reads CASSTGDKNIQYF. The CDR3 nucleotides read TGTGCCAGCAGCACAGGGGACAAAAACATTCAGTACTTC.

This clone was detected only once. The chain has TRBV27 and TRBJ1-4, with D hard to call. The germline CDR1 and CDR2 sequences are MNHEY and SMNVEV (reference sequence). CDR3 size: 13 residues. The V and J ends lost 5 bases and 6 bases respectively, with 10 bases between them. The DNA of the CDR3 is TGTGCCAGCAGTGGACTGAGGGATGAAAAACTGTTTTTT. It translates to CASSGLRDEKLFF.

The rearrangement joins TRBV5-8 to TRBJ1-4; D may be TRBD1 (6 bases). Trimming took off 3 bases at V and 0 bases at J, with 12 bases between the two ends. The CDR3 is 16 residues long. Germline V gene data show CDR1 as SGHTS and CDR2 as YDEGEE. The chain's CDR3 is CASSSWTDTTNEKLFF. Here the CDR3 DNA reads TGTGCCAGCAGCTCTTGGACAGACACAACTAATGAAAAACTGTTTTTT.

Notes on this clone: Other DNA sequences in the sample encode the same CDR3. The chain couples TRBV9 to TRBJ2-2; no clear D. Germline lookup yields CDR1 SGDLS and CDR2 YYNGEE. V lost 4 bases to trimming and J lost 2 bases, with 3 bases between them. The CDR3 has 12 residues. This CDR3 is CASSSNTGELFF. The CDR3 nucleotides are TGTGCCAGCAGCTCAAACACCGGGGAGCTGTTTTTT.

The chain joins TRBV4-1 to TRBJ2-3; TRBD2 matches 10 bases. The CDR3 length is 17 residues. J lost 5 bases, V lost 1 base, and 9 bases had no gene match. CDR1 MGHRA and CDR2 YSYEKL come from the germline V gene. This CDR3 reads CASSQGLAGLTQDTQYF. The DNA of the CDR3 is TGCGCCAGCAGCCAAGGACTAGCGGGTCTAACGCAAGATACGCAGTATTTT.